Following are 26 T cell receptor beta chains from one sample sequenced in a study of T cell repertoires in cytomegalovirus infection. TCRdb recomputed calls from the reads with MiXCR, one row per CDR3 protein. The table lists 700,000 to 950,000 distinct CDR3 sequences, approximately 32% of them singletons, with 12% in the top ten. Antigens for these TCRs are unknown. Sequenced material: cultured CD8+ T cells from PBMCs, taken from culture after CMV antigen stimulation. The receptor set was obtained from a human donor in good health (CMV status not recorded). Some clones in this sample may be carry-over from other donors' samples.

This clonotype has more than one count but fewer than ten. A read error may account for a junction end that differs from germline. The CDR3 nucleotides read TGTGCTAGCAGCTCTCAGCGGGGGGCCTGGGATGAGCAGTTCTTC. Amino acid sequence: CASSSQRGAWDEQFF. The chain uses TRBV7-7 and TRBJ2-1; TRBD2 matches 9 bases. The CDR3 totals 15 residues. Per germline, CDR1 SSHAT and CDR2 FNYEAQ (reference sequence).

This clonotype has more than one count but fewer than ten. This chain joins TRBV13 and TRBJ1-1; the match to TRBD1 covers 8 bases. Germline loops: CDR1 PRHDT, CDR2 FYEKMQ (reference sequence). Trimming removed 3 bases from V and 5 bases from J; junction bases left unmatched: 8. The CDR3 length is 15 residues. The DNA for the CDR3 is TGTGCCAGCAGCTTCCGGGACAGGCTAGATACTGAAGCTTTCTTT. Translating it yields CASSFRDRLDTEAFF.

The chain carries TRBV4-3 and TRBJ1-5; D unresolved. V was cut by 1 base and J by 3 bases, with 13 bases left in between. There are 16 residues in the CDR3. Germline V gives CDR1 LGHNA, CDR2 YSLEER. This CDR3 is CASSQAADGVNQPQHF. CDR3 sequence (DNA): TGCGCCAGCAGCCAAGCCGCCGACGGCGTCAATCAGCCCCAGCATTTT.

This clonotype was detected a few times. This chain connects TRBV7-9 to TRBJ2-5, with D unresolved. From germline, CDR1 is SEHNR and CDR2 FQNEAQ (reference sequence). The CDR3 sequence is 13 residues long. Trimming shortened V by 6 bases and J by 2 bases, and 10 bases separated the two germline ends. The CDR3 reads CASRGSSQETQYF. CDR3 in DNA: TGTGCCAGCAGGGGCTCCTCTCAAGAGACCCAGTACTTC.

The CDR3 DNA is TGTGCCATCAGTGAGGGTTTCGGTAGGGGAGCTAGCACAGATACGCAGTATTTT. Protein product: CAISEGFGRGASTDTQYF. This chain uses TRBV10-3 with TRBJ2-3; either TRBD1 or TRBD2 may fit D (5 bases each). Germline-derived CDR1 and CDR2 are ENHRY and SYGVKD. The CDR3 has 18 residues. The ends were cut back, 2 bases at V and 0 bases at J, with 18 bases in the middle.

V usage is TRBV20-1 and J usage is TRBJ1-2; D remains ambiguous. There are 13 residues in the CDR3. In germline, CDR1 is DFQATT, CDR2 SNEGSKA (reference sequence). V shed 7 bases and J shed 6 bases, with 18 bases lying between them. The chain's CDR3 is CSVTGPPLNGYTF. The CDR3, as DNA: TGCAGTGTTACCGGGCCTCCCCTCAATGGCTACACCTTC.

This clonotype was picked up a small number of times. This chain uses TRBV10-3 with TRBJ2-1, with 7 bases matching TRBD2. Germline CDR1 is ENHRY and CDR2 is SYGVKD. With 7 bases clipped from V and 8 bases from J, the junction kept 11 bases outside the gene matches. The CDR3 covers 14 residues. The CDR3: CAIKRDPNSDEQFF. The CDR3 DNA is TGTGCCATCAAGCGGGACCCCAACTCCGATGAGCAGTTCTTC.

The genes are TRBV7-6 and TRBJ2-1, with D perhaps matching TRBD1 or TRBD2 (5 bases each). CDR1 is SGHVS and CDR2 is FNYEAQ in the germline V gene. The CDR3 runs to 12 residues. V was shortened by 6 bases and J by 6 bases, with 9 bases between the two germline ends. In DNA form, the CDR3 reads TGTGCCAGCAGGGCAGGGACCAATGAGCAGTTCTTC. This gives the protein CASRAGTNEQFF.

On this clonotype: This clone may be a read error of a much larger clone one base away. The CDR3 DNA reads TGTGCCATCCTGGGACTAGCGGGGGGACTCGATACGCAGTATTTT. It specifies CAILGLAGGLDTQYF. The rearrangement links TRBV7-4 to TRBJ2-3; 15 bases are a match to TRBD2. V dropped 10 bases and J dropped 6; count of bases not matched to a gene: 8. This CDR3 region has 15 residues. CDR1 is SGHVT, CDR2 SQSDAQ, per germline.

With respect to this clonotype: This clone may be a read error of a much larger clone one base away. The rearrangement joins TRBV7-2 to TRBJ2-3, with D unresolved. V lost 7 bases, J lost 1 base, and 15 bases lay in between. Germline assignment: CDR1 SGHTA and CDR2 FQGNSA. This CDR3 contains 15 residues. The CDR3 nucleotides read TGTGCCAGCAACTTCAAACAACGTCGCACAGATACGCAGTATTTT. Protein: CASNFKQRRTDTQYF.

This clonotype was recorded only once. J is TRBJ2-7 and V is TRBV6-1, with D possibly TRBD1 on 6 matching bases. Germline CDR1 is MNHNS and CDR2 is SASEGT. This CDR3 is 13 amino acids long. V was shortened by 6 bases and J by 1 base, with 10 bases between the two germline ends. CDR3 coding DNA: TGTGCCAGCAGCGCAGGGGAGTCCTACGAGCAGTACTTC. This encodes CASSAGESYEQYF.

CDR3 nucleotide sequence: TGTGCCAGCAGCTTTACGCGGGTAGGGTACAATGAGCAGTTCTTC. Its protein is CASSFTRVGYNEQFF. This rearrangement joins TRBV7-9 to TRBJ2-1; D possibly corresponds to TRBD2 (5 bases). Trimming took 3 bases from V and 4 from J, leaving 13 bases between them. CDR1 is SEHNR, CDR2 FQNEAQ, per germline (reference sequence). This CDR3 is 15 amino acids long.

The chain couples TRBV12-3 or TRBV12-4 to TRBJ2-2; 7 bases are a match to TRBD2. V gave up 11 bases and J gave up 4 bases; unmatched junction bases: 7. The CDR3 contains 13 residues. The DNA for the CDR3 is TGTGCCCTTGGGAGGGTTGGCACCGGGGAGCTGTTTTTT. Residues: CALGRVGTGELFF.

The chain is built from TRBV28 and TRBJ2-3; the D call may be TRBD1 or TRBD2 (5 bases each). Germline values: CDR1 MDHEN, CDR2 SYDVKM. This CDR3 spans 16 amino acids. The germline V and J ends were trimmed by 1 base and 4 bases, with 15 bases remaining between them. CDR3 region: CASSLSGDVLPDTQYF. DNA of the CDR3: TGTGCCAGCAGTTTATCTGGGGACGTCCTTCCAGATACGCAGTATTTT.

A few counts support this clonotype. The chain carries TRBV4-1 and TRBJ1-2, with TRBD1 matching over 12 bases. Per germline, CDR1 MGHRA and CDR2 YSYEKL. Trimming took 0 bases from V and 3 from J; bases not matched to a gene: 17. The CDR3 runs to 21 residues. The CDR3 loop is CASSQEIPIPGTGGADYGYTF. In DNA form, the CDR3 reads TGCGCCAGCAGCCAAGAGATCCCCATCCCCGGGACAGGGGGCGCGGACTATGGCTACACCTTC.

CDR3 protein: CASSYPVQGDSSYEQYF. The CDR3 DNA follows: TGTGCCAGCAGTTACCCCGTGCAGGGAGACTCTTCCTACGAGCAGTACTTC. The chain is built from TRBV6-2 or TRBV6-3 and TRBJ2-7; D is tentatively TRBD1 or TRBD2 (5 bases each). The ends were cut back, 2 bases at V and 1 base at J, with 18 bases in the middle. Germline V gene lookup returns CDR1 MNHEY and CDR2 SVGEGT. This CDR3 has 17 residues.

The chain carries TRBV20-1 and TRBJ1-5; D ambiguous. The CDR3 is 13 residues long. The V and J ends lost 1 base and 2 bases respectively, with 6 bases between them. Germline loops: CDR1 DFQATT, CDR2 SNEGSKA (reference sequence). The CDR3 region is CSARVRGNQPQHF. The CDR3, as DNA: TGCAGTGCTAGAGTAAGGGGCAATCAGCCCCAGCATTTT.

The chain recombines TRBV15 with TRBJ2-3; D is perhaps TRBD2 (5 bases). This CDR3 has 11 amino acids. Trimming pared 6 bases from V and 4 bases from J, leaving 5 bases between. Germline V gene data show CDR1 as LNHNV and CDR2 as YYDKDF (reference sequence). The CDR3: CATREADTQYF. The CDR3 nucleotides are TGTGCCACCAGGGAGGCAGATACGCAGTATTTT.

This clonotype has only a few counts. The chain employs TRBV6-1 and TRBJ2-5; TRBD1 aligns across 8 bases. Losses at the gene ends were 8 bases for V and 7 bases for J; bases not matched to a gene: 15. Germline V gives CDR1 MNHNS, CDR2 SASEGT. The CDR3 covers 15 residues. The CDR3 sequence: CASVGTGQARGTQYF. In nucleotides, the CDR3 is TGTGCCAGCGTAGGGACAGGCCAGGCCCGAGGGACCCAGTACTTC.

V usage is TRBV11-2 and J usage is TRBJ1-1; possible D gene TRBD1, 6 bases. The CDR3 length is 10 residues. Trimming removed 5 bases from V and 11 bases from J, with 9 bases in between. Germline V gene sequence: CDR1 SGHAT, CDR2 FQNNGV. CDR3 sequence: CASSTGRAFF. CDR3 nucleotides: TGTGCCAGCAGCACAGGGCGGGCTTTCTTT.

This rearrangement joins TRBV9 to TRBJ2-1; D gene unclear. CDR3 length: 11 residues. Germline V gene sequence: CDR1 SGDLS, CDR2 YYNGEE. With 4 bases removed from V and 11 bases from J, the gap between germline ends came to 10 bases. CDR3 coding DNA: TGTGCCAGCAGCTCGAGACAACAGCAGTTCTTC. Amino acids: CASSSRQQQFF.

V gene TRBV25-1 combines with J gene TRBJ1-1; D may be TRBD1 (6 bases). V was clipped by 6 bases and J by 3 bases, with 17 bases between them. This CDR3 spans 15 amino acids. CDR1 is MGHDK, CDR2 SYGVNS, per germline. The CDR3 DNA is TGTGCCAGCAGAGGATCTACACAGGGACACACTGAAGCTTTCTTT. It translates to CASRGSTQGHTEAFF. Variable domain in full (rest from reference TRBV25-1 and TRBJ1-1): EADIYQTPRYLVIGTGKKITLECSQTMGHDKMYWYQQDPGMELHLIHYSYGVNSTEKGDLSSESTVSRIRTEHFPLTLESARPSHTSQYLCASRGSTQGHTEAFFGQGTRLTVV.

In this sample, this clonotype turned up a few times. CDR3 nucleotides: TGCGCCAGCAGCCAAGGGCCGTTCCCAGGGGGCGATGACTATGGCTACACCTTC. Translating gives CASSQGPFPGGDDYGYTF. This sequence joins TRBV4-1 and TRBJ1-2; 8 bases line up with TRBD1. V shed 1 base and J 3 bases; nucleotides not matched to a gene: 13. The CDR3 sequence is 18 residues long. The germline CDR1 and CDR2 sequences are MGHRA and YSYEKL.

This chain links TRBV6-1 with TRBJ2-1; no firm D call. The V gene's germline CDR1 is MNHNS and CDR2 SASEGT. CDR3 size: 12 residues. The V end was cut by 5 bases, the J end by 7 bases, with 9 bases between. The DNA for the CDR3 is TGTGCCAGCAGTTCCTCTATTAATGAGCAGTTCTTC. Amino acid sequence: CASSSSINEQFF.

This clonotype was detected ten times or more. This sequence joins TRBV7-2 and TRBJ2-1, with TRBD1 identical over 10 bases. J gave up 9 bases and V 7 bases, and 15 bases lay outside the gene matches. CDR3 size: 16 residues. Per germline, CDR1 SGHTA and CDR2 FQGNSA. This CDR3 is CASTKPGTGELIEQFF. The CDR3 DNA reads as TGTGCCAGCACCAAACCTGGGACAGGGGAATTAATTGAGCAGTTCTTC. The variable domain in full, completed from reference TRBV7-2 and TRBJ2-1, reads GAGVSQSPSNKVTEKGKDVELRCDPISGHTALYWYRQSLGQGLEFLIYFQGNSAPDKSGLPSDRFSAERTGGSVSTLTIQRTQQEDSAVYLCASTKPGTGELIEQFFGPGTRLTVL.

About this clonotype itself: Mismatch with germline at one junction end may stem from a read error. The chain uses TRBV7-4 and TRBJ1-6, with TRBD1 as a possible D gene (5 bases). Germline CDR1 and CDR2: SGHVT and SQSDAQ. The CDR3 is 16 residues long. CDR3 bases: TGTGCCAGCAGCGACCATTCAGGGTTGACAAATTCACACCTCCACTTT. It encodes CASSDHSGLTNSHLHF.